Sequencing of this TCR beta chain was carried out in a study of immune cell composition in non-small cell lung cancer. General study results and limits: Squamous carcinomas (approximately 75%) more often had tumour-associated clones >0.5% than adenocarcinomas (around 33%). No significant correlation existed between pack-years smoked and tumour clonality. Tumour-reactive clones were not shown to match dominant in vivo tumour clones. Lung adenocarcinomas had lower top 10 clone scores and clonality than squamous tumours.

Sequenced by immunoSEQ multiplex PCR; TCRdb stores in-frame clones only, minus some. The sample carries 14,000 to 15,000 clones, 69% recorded once. This CDR3 is built from 14 residues. The V gene lost 6 bases and the J gene lost 1 base, with 13 bases spanning the gap. The germline gives CDR1 MNHNY, CDR2 SVGAGI (reference sequence). Turning to this clone: Its target is not known.

Sequencing used lung tumor tissue. V is TRBV6-6 and J is TRBJ2-7; D may be TRBD1 (6 bases). This TCR derives from a human donor with non-small cell lung cancer. CDR3 loop: CASSLQGMSYEQYF. The CDR3 region has the DNA TGTGCCAGCAGCCTACAGGGCATGTCCTACGAGCAGTACTTC.